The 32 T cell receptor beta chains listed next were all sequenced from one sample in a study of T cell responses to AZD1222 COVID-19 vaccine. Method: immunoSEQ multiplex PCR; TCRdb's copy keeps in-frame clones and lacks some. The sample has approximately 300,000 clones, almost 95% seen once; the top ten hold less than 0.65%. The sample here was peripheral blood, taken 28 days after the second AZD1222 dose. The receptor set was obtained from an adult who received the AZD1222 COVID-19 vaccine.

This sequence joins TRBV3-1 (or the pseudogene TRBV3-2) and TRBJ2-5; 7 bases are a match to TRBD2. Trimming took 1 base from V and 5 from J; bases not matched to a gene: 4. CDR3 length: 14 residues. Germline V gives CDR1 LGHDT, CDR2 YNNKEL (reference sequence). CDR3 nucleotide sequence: TGTGCCAGCAGCCAAGTTCACGGGAGGGAGACCCAGTACTTC. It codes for CASSQVHGRETQYF.

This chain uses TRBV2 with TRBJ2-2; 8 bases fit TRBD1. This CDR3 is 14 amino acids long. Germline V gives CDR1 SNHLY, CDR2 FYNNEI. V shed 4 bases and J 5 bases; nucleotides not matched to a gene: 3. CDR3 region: CASSVWTGTGELFF. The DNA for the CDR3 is TGTGCCAGCAGTGTGTGGACAGGGACCGGGGAGCTGTTTTTT.

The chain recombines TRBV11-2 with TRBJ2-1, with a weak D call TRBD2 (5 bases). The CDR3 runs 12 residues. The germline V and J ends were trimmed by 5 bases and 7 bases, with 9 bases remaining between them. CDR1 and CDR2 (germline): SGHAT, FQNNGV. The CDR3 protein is CASSHTSNEQFF. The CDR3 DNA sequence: TGTGCCAGCAGCCATACTAGTAATGAGCAGTTCTTC. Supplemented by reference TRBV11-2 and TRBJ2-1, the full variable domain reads EAGVAQSPRYKIIEKRQSVAFWCNPISGHATLYWYQQILGQGPKLLIQFQNNGVVDDSQLPKDRFSAERLKGVDSTLKIQPAKLEDSAVYLCASSHTSNEQFFGPGTRLTVL.

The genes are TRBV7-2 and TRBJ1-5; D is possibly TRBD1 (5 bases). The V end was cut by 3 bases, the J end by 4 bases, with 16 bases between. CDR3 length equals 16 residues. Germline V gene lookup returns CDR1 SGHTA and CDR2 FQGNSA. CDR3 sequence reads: CASSFHPQGYNQPQHF. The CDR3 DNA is TGTGCCAGCAGCTTCCACCCGCAGGGCTATAATCAGCCCCAGCATTTT. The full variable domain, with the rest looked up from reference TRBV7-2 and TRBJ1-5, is GAGVSQSPSNKVTEKGKDVELRCDPISGHTALYWYRQSLGQGLEFLIYFQGNSAPDKSGLPSDRFSAERTGGSVSTLTIQRTQQEDSAVYLCASSFHPQGYNQPQHFGDGTRLSIL.

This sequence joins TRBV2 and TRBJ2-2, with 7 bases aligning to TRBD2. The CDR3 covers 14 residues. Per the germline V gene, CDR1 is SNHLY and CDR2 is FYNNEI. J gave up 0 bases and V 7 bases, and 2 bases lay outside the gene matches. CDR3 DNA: TGTGCCAGCATCGCGGGGGCGAACACCGGGGAGCTGTTTTTT. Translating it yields CASIAGANTGELFF. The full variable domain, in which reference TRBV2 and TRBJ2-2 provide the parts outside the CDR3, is EPEVTQTPSHQVTQMGQEVILRCVPISNHLYFYWYRQILGQKVEFLVSFYNNEISEKSEIFDDQFSVERPDGSNFTLKIRSTKLEDSAMYFCASIAGANTGELFFGEGSRLTVL.

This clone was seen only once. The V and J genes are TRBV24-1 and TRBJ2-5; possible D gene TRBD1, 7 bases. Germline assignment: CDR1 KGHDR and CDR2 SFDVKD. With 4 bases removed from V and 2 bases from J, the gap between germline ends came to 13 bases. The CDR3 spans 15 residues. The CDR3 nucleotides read TGTGCCACCAGTGAGGAGGGGGCAAGGCAAGAGACCCAGTACTTC. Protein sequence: CATSEEGARQETQYF.

The CDR3 is CASSFAPRETQYF. CDR3 DNA sequence: TGTGCCAGCAGTTTTGCCCCACGGGAGACCCAGTACTTC. This chain uses TRBV28 with TRBJ2-5, with D unclear. The CDR3 runs to 13 residues. Germline lookup yields CDR1 MDHEN and CDR2 SYDVKM. V was pared by 3 bases and J by 5 bases, with 10 bases between.

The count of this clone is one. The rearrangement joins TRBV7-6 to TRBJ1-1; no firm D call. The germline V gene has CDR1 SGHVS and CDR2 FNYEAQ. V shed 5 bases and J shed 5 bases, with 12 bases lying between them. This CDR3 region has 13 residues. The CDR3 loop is CASSPQVRTEAFF. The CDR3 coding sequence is TGTGCCAGCAGCCCCCAGGTTCGTACTGAAGCTTTCTTT. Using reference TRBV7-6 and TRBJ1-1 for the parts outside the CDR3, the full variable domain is GAGVSQSPRYKVTKRGQDVALRCDPISGHVSLYWYRQALGQGPEFLTYFNYEAQQDKSGLPNDRFSAERPEGSISTLTIQRTEQRDSAMYRCASSPQVRTEAFFGQGTRLTVV.

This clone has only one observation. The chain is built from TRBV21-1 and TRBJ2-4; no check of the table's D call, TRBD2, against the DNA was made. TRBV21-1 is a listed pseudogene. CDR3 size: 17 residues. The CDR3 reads CASSKGKREGGKNIQYF. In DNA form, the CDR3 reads TGTGCCAGCAGCAAAGGGAAGCGGGAGGGTGGCAAAAACATTCAGTACTTC.

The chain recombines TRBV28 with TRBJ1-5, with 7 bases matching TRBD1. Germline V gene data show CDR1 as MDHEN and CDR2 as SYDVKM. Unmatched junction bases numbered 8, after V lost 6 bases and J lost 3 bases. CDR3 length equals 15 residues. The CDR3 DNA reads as TGTGCCAGCAGCTACTCCGACAGGGACAATCAGCCCCAGCATTTT. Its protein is CASSYSDRDNQPQHF.

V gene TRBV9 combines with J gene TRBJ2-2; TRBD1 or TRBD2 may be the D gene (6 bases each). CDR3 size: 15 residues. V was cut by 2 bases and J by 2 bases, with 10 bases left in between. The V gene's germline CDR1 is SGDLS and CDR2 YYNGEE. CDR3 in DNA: TGTGCCAGCAGCGTTACAGGGACTAACACCGGGGAGCTGTTTTTT. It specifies CASSVTGTNTGELFF. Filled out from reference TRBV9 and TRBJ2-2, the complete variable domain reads DSGVTQTPKHLITATGQRVTLRCSPRSGDLSVYWYQQSLDQGLQFLIQYYNGEERAKGNILERFSAQQFPDLHSELNLSSLELGDSALYFCASSVTGTNTGELFFGEGSRLTVL.

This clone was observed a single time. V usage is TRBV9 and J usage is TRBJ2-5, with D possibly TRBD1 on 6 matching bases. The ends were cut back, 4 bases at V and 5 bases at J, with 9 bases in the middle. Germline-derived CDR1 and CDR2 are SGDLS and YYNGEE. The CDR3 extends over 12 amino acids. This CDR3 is CASSPRGETQYF. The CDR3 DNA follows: TGTGCCAGCAGCCCTAGGGGGGAGACCCAGTACTTC.

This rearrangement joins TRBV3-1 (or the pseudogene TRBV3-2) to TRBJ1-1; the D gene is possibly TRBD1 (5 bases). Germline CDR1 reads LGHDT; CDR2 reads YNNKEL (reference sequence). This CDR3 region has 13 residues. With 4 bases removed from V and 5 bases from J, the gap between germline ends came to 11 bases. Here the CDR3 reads CASSPGGGTEAFF. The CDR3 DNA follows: TGTGCCAGCAGCCCTGGCGGGGGGACTGAAGCTTTCTTT.

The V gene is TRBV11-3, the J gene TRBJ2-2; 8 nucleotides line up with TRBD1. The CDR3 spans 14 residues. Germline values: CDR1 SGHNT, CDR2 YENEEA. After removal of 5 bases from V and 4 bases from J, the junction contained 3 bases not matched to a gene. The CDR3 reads CASSKGQGTGELFF. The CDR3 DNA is TGTGCCAGCAGCAAAGGACAGGGCACCGGGGAGCTGTTTTTT. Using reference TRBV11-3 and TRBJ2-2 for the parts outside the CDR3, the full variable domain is EAGVVQSPRYKIIEKKQPVAFWCNPISGHNTLYWYLQNLGQGPELLIRYENEEAVDDSQLPKDRFSAERLKGVDSTLKIQPAELGDSAVYLCASSKGQGTGELFFGEGSRLTVL.

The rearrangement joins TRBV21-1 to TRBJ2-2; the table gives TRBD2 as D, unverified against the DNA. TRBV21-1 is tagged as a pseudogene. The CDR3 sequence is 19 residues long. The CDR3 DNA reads TGTGCCAGCAGCAAAATCACGAGGAGATTCCGGTCCTACACCGGGGAGCTGTTTTTT. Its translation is CASSKITRRFRSYTGELFF.

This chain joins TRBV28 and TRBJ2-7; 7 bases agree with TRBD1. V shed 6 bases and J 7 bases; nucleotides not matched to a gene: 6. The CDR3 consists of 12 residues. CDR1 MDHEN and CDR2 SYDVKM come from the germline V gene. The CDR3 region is CASRLQGREQYF. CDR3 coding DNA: TGTGCCAGCAGACTACAGGGGAGAGAGCAGTACTTC.

CDR3 in amino acids: CASSSDTLNQPQHF. CDR3 nucleotides: TGTGCCAGCAGTTCGGACACCCTCAATCAGCCCCAGCATTTT. This sequence joins TRBV28 and TRBJ1-5; a possible D gene is TRBD1 (5 bases). Germline V gene lookup returns CDR1 MDHEN and CDR2 SYDVKM. Trimming removed 4 bases at V and 3 bases at J, with 10 bases between. This CDR3 is 14 amino acids long.

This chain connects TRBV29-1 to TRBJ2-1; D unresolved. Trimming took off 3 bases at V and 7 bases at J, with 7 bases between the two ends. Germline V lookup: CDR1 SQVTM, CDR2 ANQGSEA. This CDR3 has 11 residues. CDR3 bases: TGCAGCGTTGACCAGACAAATGAGCAGTTCTTC. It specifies CSVDQTNEQFF.

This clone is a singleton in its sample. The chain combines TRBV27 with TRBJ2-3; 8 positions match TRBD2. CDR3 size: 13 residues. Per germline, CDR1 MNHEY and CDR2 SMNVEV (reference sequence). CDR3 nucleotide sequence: TGTGCGACGGGCGGGAGGCCCACAGATACGCAGTATTTT. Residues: CATGGRPTDTQYF.

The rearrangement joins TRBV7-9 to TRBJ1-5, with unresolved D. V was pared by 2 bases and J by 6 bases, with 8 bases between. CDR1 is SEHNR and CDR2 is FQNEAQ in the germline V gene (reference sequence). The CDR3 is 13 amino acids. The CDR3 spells CASSLLEGQPQHF. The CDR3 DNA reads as TGTGCCAGCAGCTTATTGGAAGGTCAGCCCCAGCATTTT.

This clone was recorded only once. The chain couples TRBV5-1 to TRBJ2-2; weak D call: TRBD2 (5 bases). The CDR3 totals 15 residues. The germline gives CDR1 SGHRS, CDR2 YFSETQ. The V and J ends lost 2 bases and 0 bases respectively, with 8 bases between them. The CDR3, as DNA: TGCGCCAGCAGCTTCGCGACTACGAACACCGGGGAGCTGTTTTTT. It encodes CASSFATTNTGELFF.

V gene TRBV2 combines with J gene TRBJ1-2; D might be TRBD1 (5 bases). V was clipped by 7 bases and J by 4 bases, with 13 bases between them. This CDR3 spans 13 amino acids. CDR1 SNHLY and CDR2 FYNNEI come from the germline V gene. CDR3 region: CASTGGALYGYTF. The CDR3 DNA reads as TGTGCCAGCACCGGAGGGGCCCTCTATGGCTACACCTTC.

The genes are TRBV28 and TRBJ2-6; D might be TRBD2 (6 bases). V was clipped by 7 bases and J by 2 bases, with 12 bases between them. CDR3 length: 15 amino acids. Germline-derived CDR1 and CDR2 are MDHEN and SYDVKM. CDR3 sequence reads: CASTIGGTGANVLTF. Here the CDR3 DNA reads TGTGCCAGCACCATAGGCGGGACTGGGGCCAACGTCCTGACTTTC. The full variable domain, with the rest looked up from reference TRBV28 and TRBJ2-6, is DVKVTQSSRYLVKRTGEKVFLECVQDMDHENMFWYRQDPGLGLRLIYFSYDVKMKEKGDIPEGYSVSREKKERFSLILESASTNQTSMYLCASTIGGTGANVLTFGAGSRLTVL.

This CDR3 reads CASSLSGVPYEQYF. The CDR3 DNA sequence: TGTGCCAGCAGCTTGTCAGGGGTCCCTTACGAGCAGTACTTC. V and J are TRBV7-2 and TRBJ2-7; a possible D gene is TRBD1 (6 bases). V lost 3 bases, J lost 4 bases, and 13 bases lay in between. The CDR3 sequence is 14 residues long. Germline lookup yields CDR1 SGHTA and CDR2 FQGNSA.

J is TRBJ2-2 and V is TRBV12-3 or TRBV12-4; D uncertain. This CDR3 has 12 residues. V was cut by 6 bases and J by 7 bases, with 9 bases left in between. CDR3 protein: CASRLPLGELFF. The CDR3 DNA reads TGTGCCAGCAGACTCCCCCTCGGGGAGCTGTTTTTT.

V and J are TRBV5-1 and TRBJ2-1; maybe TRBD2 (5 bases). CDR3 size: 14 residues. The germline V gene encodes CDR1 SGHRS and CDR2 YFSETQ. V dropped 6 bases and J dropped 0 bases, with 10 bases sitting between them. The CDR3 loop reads CASTDGSSYNEQFF. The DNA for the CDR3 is TGCGCCAGCACGGATGGGAGCTCCTACAATGAGCAGTTCTTC.

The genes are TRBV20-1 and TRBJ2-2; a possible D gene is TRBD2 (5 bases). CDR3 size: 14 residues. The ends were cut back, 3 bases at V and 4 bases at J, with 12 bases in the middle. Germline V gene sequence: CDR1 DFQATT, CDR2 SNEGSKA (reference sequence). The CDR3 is CSASSGFGTGELFF. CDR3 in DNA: TGCAGTGCTAGTTCGGGGTTTGGCACCGGGGAGCTGTTTTTT.

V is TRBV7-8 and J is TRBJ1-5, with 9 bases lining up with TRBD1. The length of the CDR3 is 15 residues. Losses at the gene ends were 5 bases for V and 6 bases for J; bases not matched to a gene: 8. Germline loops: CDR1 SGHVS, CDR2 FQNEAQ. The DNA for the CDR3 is TGTGCCAGCAGCCTCAGGACAGGGGTGGGTCAGCCCCAGCATTTT. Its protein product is CASSLRTGVGQPQHF.

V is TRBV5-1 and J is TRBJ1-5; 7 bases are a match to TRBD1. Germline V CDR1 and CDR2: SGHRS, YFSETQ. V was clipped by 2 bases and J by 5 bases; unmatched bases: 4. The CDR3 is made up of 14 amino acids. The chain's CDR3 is CASSFAGGDQPQHF. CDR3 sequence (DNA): TGCGCCAGCAGCTTCGCAGGGGGGGATCAGCCCCAGCATTTT.

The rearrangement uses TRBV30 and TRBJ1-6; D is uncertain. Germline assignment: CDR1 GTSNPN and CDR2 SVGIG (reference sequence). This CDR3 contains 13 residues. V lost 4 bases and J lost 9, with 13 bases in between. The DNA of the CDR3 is TGTGCCTGGACCCGGGGAATAAGTTCACCCCTCCACTTT. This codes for CAWTRGISSPLHF.

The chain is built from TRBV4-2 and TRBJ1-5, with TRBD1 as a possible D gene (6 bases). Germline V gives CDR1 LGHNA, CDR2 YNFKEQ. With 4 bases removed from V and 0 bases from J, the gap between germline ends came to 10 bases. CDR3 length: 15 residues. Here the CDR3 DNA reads TGTGCCAGCAGCCCCGCCAGGGGTAGCAATCAGCCCCAGCATTTT. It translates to CASSPARGSNQPQHF.

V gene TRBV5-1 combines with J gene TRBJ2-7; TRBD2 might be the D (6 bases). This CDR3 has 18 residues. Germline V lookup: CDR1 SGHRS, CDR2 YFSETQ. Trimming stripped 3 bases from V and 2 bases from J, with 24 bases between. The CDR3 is CASSWTPPSAGTTYEQYF. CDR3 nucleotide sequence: TGCGCCAGCAGCTGGACCCCCCCCTCGGCGGGGACCACCTACGAGCAGTACTTC. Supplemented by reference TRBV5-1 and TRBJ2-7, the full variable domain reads KAGVTQTPRYLIKTRGQQVTLSCSPISGHRSVSWYQQTPGQGLQFLFEYFSETQRNKGNFPGRFSGRQFSNSRSEMNVSTLELGDSALYLCASSWTPPSAGTTYEQYFGPGTRLTVT.